This TCR beta chain appears in the sequencing data of a study of T cell repertoires in cytomegalovirus infection. Study overall: CMV infection and matching HLA type were both indicated by public TCR beta signatures. Overall study results and limits: The ex vivo response was dominated by HLA-C-restricted CMV-specific TCR beta clonotypes. Public TCR beta family frequency separated CMV-and-HLA carriers, including in an independent cohort.

Each CDR3 protein is one row after TCRdb ran MiXCR on the reads. Here the sample spans approximately 180,000 distinct CDR3 sequences, roughly 9.8% being singletons. This clonotype was detected ten times or more. What it binds is not known. The receptor's source is a human donor in good health (CMV status not recorded). Some clones in this sample may be carry-over from other donors' samples. The sample consisted of PBMCs.

CDR3 sequence: CASTNPNTAEQFF. The DNA for the CDR3 is TGTGCCAGCACCAACCCAAACACAGCTGAGCAGTTCTTC. The chain combines TRBV6-1 with TRBJ2-1; no firm D call. CDR1 MNHNS and CDR2 SASEGT come from the germline V gene. The CDR3 has 13 amino acids. V dropped 7 bases and J dropped 9 bases, with 16 bases sitting between them.